The sequence of this TCR beta chain was determined in a study of blood T cells in healthy people across ages (dated by TCRdb to between 2014 and 2017). Looking at the study overall: Template switching captured roughly one uniquely barcoded TCR beta cDNA molecule per two T cells in model experiments. The donors were split into four age groups: young (average around 15 years), middle-aged (nearly 40), aged (roughly 68) and long-lived (about 82). Two additional independent replicas of 1 million unique cDNA reads from the same blood draw were analyzed for two donors (one aged 18 to 29 and one aged 80 or older). Age-related changes in TCR beta repertoire diversity were measured in the study by deep sequencing normalized with unique cDNA molecular identifiers.

General conclusions and limits of the study: Donor CMV infection status was unknown, potentially confounding age-related changes in expanded clonotypes. Compared with the aged group, the long-lived group had more naive CD4+ T cells, fewer expanded clones and increased TCR diversity, a pattern suggesting age selection. As age increased, observed TCR beta diversity per million T cells dropped in a roughly linear way, and a significant reduction was already evident by age about 40. Estimates of total diversity based on one million sequenced T cells were regarded as lower bounds and as underestimates. Because profiling used bulk unsorted PBMCs, naive and antigen-experienced compartments could not be compared conclusively. The percentage of naive T cells measured by flow cytometry correlated strongly with observed TCR beta diversity.

The donors were about 40 Caucasian individuals from Russia, aged roughly 6 to 95 years, who were systemically healthy. Ten milliliters of peripheral blood were drawn from each donor into EDTA-treated Vacutainer tubes. Ficoll-Paque density-gradient centrifugation was used to isolate PBMCs, with at least 6.5 million per sample. Total RNA, at least 6 micrograms per sample, was extracted from PBMCs with Trizol reagent. For every donor, an aliquot of PBMCs went through flow cytometry to measure the percentages of naive CD45RAhigh/CD27high T cells. The method was 5' RACE. TCRdb records Illumina HiSeq 2500 as the sequencer. A second PCR of about 6 to 11 cycles was run with a J-beta primer mix and a sample-barcoded 5' primer. A unique molecular identifier was introduced onto each TCR beta cDNA molecule by a template-switch 5' adaptor carrying 12 random nucleotides. Each sample yielded at least 2.5 million CDR3-containing paired-end reads. First-strand cDNA synthesis was performed from all RNA using the Mint cDNA synthesis kit, with priming by a TRBC-specific oligonucleotide. Following uracil-DNA glycosylase treatment, all cDNA underwent a first 18-cycle PCR with the universal primers M1SS and BC2_uni_R. In the original analysis: For normalization, 1 million high-quality reads, each with a distinct molecular identifier, were randomly selected from each sample. Instead of being binned into consensus sequences, reads with shared molecular identifiers were discarded. MiTCR, with a Q25 quality threshold and the strictest error-elimination algorithm, was used for CDR3 identification, clonotype clustering and error correction. A nonparametric unseen species model using Euler transformation provided a lower-bound estimate of total TCR beta diversity. Through fastp at Q25 and MiXCR, TCRdb rebuilt clones from the public reads, retaining in-frame beta chains. Rows with a matching CDR3 protein are joined into one entry that keeps the most common DNA and genes. TCRdb, not the authors, supplied the V and J calls. The sample table contains approximately 780,000 distinct CDR3 sequences; only one count was recorded for roughly 24% of them. Jointly, the top ten make up 2.5% to 3.5% of the sample.

This clonotype was observed a few times. Its antigen is not yet known. No much larger clonotype is one base removed from it; base qualities were not supplied. These sequences were also reported in another study, on T cells of mothers and their children. Looking at the second paper: Donors were nine systemically healthy Caucasian individuals: three mothers and their six children. cDNA synthesis consumed the entire amount of extracted RNA, loaded at around 1.5 ug RNA in each 15 ul reaction. In the second PCR, the M1S primer added sample barcodes and 2-4 random nucleotides. Over 10 million TCR beta CDR3 reads came from each mother, compared with some 3.1 million reads from each child. Thymic selection similarly shapes TCR recombination output in related and unrelated pairs, with minor effect from inherited differences. Related mother-child pairs always showed normalized repertoire overlap that was slightly higher than in unrelated mother-child pairs, though the difference was never significant. No persistent microchimeric T cell clones were detected, at a sensitivity of around 97 clones per million clonotypes. To look for features that set related mother-child pairs apart from unrelated individuals, the researchers ran deep NGS to compare the TCR beta repertoires of mothers and children. The mean age was approximately 41 +/- 4 years for the mothers and about 12 +/- 4 years for the children. Libraries were sequenced on Illumina HiSeq 2000 with 100+100 nt paired-end reads after adapter ligation with NEBNext reagents. To prevent cross-contamination, the mother and child libraries were prepared a month apart and were sequenced in separate runs. For each donor, somewhere between roughly 450,000 and 2,200,000 distinct TCR beta clonotypes were identified. Naive TCR beta clonotypes were estimated from low-frequency clonotypes matched to each donor's FACS-determined naive share, without sorting.

Input material: blood. This TCR derives from a boy aged 10-17 years in good health.

The CDR3 amino acid sequence is: CASSQVPGGNGILFF. In nucleotides, the sequence is TGCGCCAGCAGCCAAGTTCCAGGGGGCAATGGTATCCTGTTTTTT. The receptor chain draws on TRBV4-1 and TRBJ1-4, with 8 junctional bases fitting TRBD1. V ends up 1 base short and J 14 bases short, with an unmatched junction base count of 12. The CDR3 has 15 amino acids, counting the end cysteine and phenylalanine. The DNA shown is the 45-base CDR3, in frame from base 1. CDR1 and CDR2 are drawn from the germline V gene: MGHRA, YSYEKL.